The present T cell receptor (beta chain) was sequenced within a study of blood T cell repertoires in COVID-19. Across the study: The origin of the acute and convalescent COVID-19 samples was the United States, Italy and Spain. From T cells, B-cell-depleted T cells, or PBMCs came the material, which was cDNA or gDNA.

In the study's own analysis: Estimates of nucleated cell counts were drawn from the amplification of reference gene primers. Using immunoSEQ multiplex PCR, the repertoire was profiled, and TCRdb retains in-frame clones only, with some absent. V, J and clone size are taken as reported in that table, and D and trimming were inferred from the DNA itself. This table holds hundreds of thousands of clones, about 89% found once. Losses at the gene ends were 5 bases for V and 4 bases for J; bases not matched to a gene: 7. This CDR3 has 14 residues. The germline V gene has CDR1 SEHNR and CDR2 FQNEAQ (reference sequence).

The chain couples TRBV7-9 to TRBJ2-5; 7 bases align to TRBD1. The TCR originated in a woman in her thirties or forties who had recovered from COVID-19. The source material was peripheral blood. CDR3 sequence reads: CASSGDRERETQYF. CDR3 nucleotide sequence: TGTGCCAGCAGCGGAGACAGGGAGAGAGAGACCCAGTACTTC.